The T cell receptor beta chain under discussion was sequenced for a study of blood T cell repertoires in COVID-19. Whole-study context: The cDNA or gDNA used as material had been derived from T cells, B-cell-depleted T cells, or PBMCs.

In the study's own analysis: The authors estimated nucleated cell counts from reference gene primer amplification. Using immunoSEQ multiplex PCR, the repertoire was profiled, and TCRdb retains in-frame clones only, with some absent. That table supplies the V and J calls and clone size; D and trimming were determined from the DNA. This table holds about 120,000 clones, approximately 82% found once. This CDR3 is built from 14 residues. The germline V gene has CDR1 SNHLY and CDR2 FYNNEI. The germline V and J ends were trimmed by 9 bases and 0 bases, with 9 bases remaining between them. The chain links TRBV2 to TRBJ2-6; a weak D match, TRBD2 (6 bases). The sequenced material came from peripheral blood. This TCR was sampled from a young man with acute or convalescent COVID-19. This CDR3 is CASRGFSGANVLTF. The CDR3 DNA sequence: TGTGCCAGTCGGGGGTTCTCTGGGGCCAACGTCCTGACTTTC.